The 22 T cell receptor beta chains below were found in one sample sequenced in a study of shared clonotypes between healthy human individuals. The protocol was immunoSEQ multiplex PCR, while the TCRdb copy is restricted to in-frame clones and leaves out a portion. The sample has 2 million to 2.5 million clones; roughly 94% are singletons. The specimen sequenced was naive CD4+ T cells sorted from blood. Specified subset: CD45RA+ positively selected. These receptors were collected from a man aged 18 to 29 in good health.

Comment on this clone: The same CDR3 can be traced to other DNA sequences in this sample. The chain combines TRBV14 with TRBJ2-7; D is undetermined. The CDR3 has 11 amino acids. The germline V and J ends were trimmed by 3 bases and 2 bases, with 2 bases remaining between them. Germline values: CDR1 SGHDN, CDR2 FVKESK. The CDR3, as DNA: TGTGCCAGCAGCCACACCTACGAGCAGTACTTC. Its protein product is CASSHTYEQYF.

The CDR3 protein is CAWREGQGGRNTIYF. DNA of the CDR3: TGTGCCTGGAGAGAGGGACAGGGAGGACGAAACACCATATATTTT. The rearrangement uses TRBV30 and TRBJ1-3, with TRBD1 matching over 9 bases. Unmatched junction bases numbered 8, after V lost 3 bases and J lost 5 bases. The CDR3 length is 15 residues. From germline, CDR1 is GTSNPN and CDR2 SVGIG (reference sequence). The variable domain in full, with the rest retrieved from reference TRBV30 and TRBJ1-3, is SQTIHQWPATLVQPVGSPLSLECTVEGTSNPNLYWYRQAAGRGLQLLFYSVGIGQISSEVPQNLSASRPQDRQFILSSKKLLLSDSGFYLCAWREGQGGRNTIYFGEGSWLTVV.

This chain links TRBV27 with TRBJ2-5; no firm D call. Trimming stripped 1 base from V and 1 base from J, with 7 bases between. The germline V gene has CDR1 MNHEY and CDR2 SMNVEV (reference sequence). The CDR3 length is 14 residues. The CDR3 here is CASSLYASQETQYF. The CDR3 bases are TGTGCCAGCAGTTTATACGCGAGCCAAGAGACCCAGTACTTC.

This chain links TRBV4-1 with TRBJ2-6; D uncertain. The CDR3 covers 17 residues. In germline, CDR1 is MGHRA, CDR2 YSYEKL. The V and J ends lost 0 bases and 2 bases respectively, with 11 bases between them. As DNA, the CDR3 is TGCGCCAGCAGCCAAGAAGTGTCCACTGCTGGGGCCAACGTCCTGACTTTC. Protein sequence: CASSQEVSTAGANVLTF.

The chain couples TRBV6-1 to TRBJ2-3; D possibly corresponds to TRBD1 (5 bases). With 6 bases removed from V and 4 bases from J, the gap between germline ends came to 17 bases. Looked up from germline, CDR1 is MNHNS and CDR2 is SASEGT. This CDR3 comprises 15 residues. The CDR3 sequence is CASRHGQILADTQYF. CDR3 sequence (DNA): TGTGCCAGCAGACACGGACAAATTCTAGCAGATACGCAGTATTTT.

This sequence joins TRBV15 and TRBJ2-7; a weak D match, TRBD1 (5 bases). Trimming removed 3 bases at V and 9 bases at J, with 21 bases between. Germline CDR1 is LNHNV and CDR2 is YYDKDF (reference sequence). The CDR3 has 15 amino acids. The DNA of the CDR3 is TGTGCCACCAGCAGGGTCCTACTCCAGGGAACCGGGCAGTACTTC. It yields the protein CATSRVLLQGTGQYF.

The chain joins TRBV7-8 to TRBJ1-1, with D possibly matching TRBD1 (5 bases). V was pared by 3 bases and J by 2 bases, with 10 bases between. The CDR3 extends over 14 amino acids. Germline lookup yields CDR1 SGHVS and CDR2 FQNEAQ. The CDR3, as DNA: TGTGCCAGCAGCTTCGGACACGGTAACACTGAAGCTTTCTTT. The encoded protein is CASSFGHGNTEAFF.

The chain's CDR3 is CASSPPGVLPLYGYTF. CDR3 DNA sequence: TGTGCCAGCTCACCACCGGGGGTTCTCCCCCTCTATGGCTACACCTTC. V and J are TRBV18 and TRBJ1-2; TRBD1 is a possible D gene (5 bases). This CDR3 region has 16 residues. Trimming removed 0 bases from V and 4 bases from J, with 15 bases in between. CDR1 and CDR2 from the germline V gene are KGHSH and LQKENI. Variable domain in full (rest from reference TRBV18 and TRBJ1-2): NAGVMQNPRHLVRRRGQEARLRCSPMKGHSHVYWYRQLPEEGLKFMVYLQKENIIDESGMPKERFSAEFPKEGPSILRIQQVVRGDSAAYFCASSPPGVLPLYGYTFGSGTRLTVV.

This clone was seen a single time. The gene calls are TRBV5-6 and TRBJ2-7; a weak D match, TRBD2 (5 bases). CDR3 size: 16 residues. CDR1 and CDR2 (germline): SGHDT, YYEEEE. Trimming took off 0 bases at V and 2 bases at J, with 15 bases between the two ends. The CDR3 loop is CASSLVPDFLTYEQYF. The CDR3 bases are TGTGCCAGCAGCTTGGTGCCGGACTTCCTGACCTACGAGCAGTACTTC.

This rearrangement joins TRBV19 to TRBJ1-5; 9 nucleotides align to TRBD1. V trimming: 4 bases; J trimming: 11 bases; junction bases outside the gene matches: 12. The germline V gene encodes CDR1 LNHDA and CDR2 SQIVND (reference sequence). The CDR3 extends over 15 amino acids. The CDR3 nucleotides are TGTGCCAGTAGTACCACAGGGGATGACAGGGGGGCCCAGCATTTT. It encodes CASSTTGDDRGAQHF.

The chain recombines TRBV11-3 with TRBJ2-3; maybe TRBD1 (6 bases). The ends were cut back, 1 base at V and 3 bases at J, with 17 bases in the middle. CDR1 and CDR2 from the germline V gene are SGHNT and YENEEA. The length of the CDR3 is 17 residues. The CDR3 loop is CASSLGVTGAGTDTQYF. The CDR3 DNA reads TGTGCCAGCAGCTTAGGGGTGACAGGCGCTGGTACAGATACGCAGTATTTT.

The chain is built from TRBV4-1 and TRBJ1-4, with D possibly TRBD1 on 6 matching bases. The ends were cut back, 1 base at V and 0 bases at J, with 9 bases in the middle. The CDR3 has 16 amino acids. Germline CDR1 MGHRA, CDR2 YSYEKL. CDR3 amino acids: CASSQGGGTTNEKLFF. The CDR3, as DNA: TGCGCCAGCAGCCAAGGGGGGGGCACAACTAATGAAAAACTGTTTTTT.

V usage is TRBV30 and J usage is TRBJ1-2, with D possibly being TRBD1 (5 bases). Germline CDR1 reads GTSNPN; CDR2 reads SVGIG (reference sequence). The CDR3 contains 15 residues. V lost 4 bases and J 4 bases, leaving 19 bases between the germline ends. CDR3 nucleotide sequence: TGTGCCTGGACGATCCCCTCTACAGGTCGCTATGGCTACACCTTC. The encoded protein is CAWTIPSTGRYGYTF. Complete variable domain (other parts from reference TRBV30 and TRBJ1-2): SQTIHQWPATLVQPVGSPLSLECTVEGTSNPNLYWYRQAAGRGLQLLFYSVGIGQISSEVPQNLSASRPQDRQFILSSKKLLLSDSGFYLCAWTIPSTGRYGYTFGSGTRLTVV.

This chain links TRBV4-1 with TRBJ2-3; 12 positions agree with TRBD2. Trimming cost V 1 base and J 5 bases; bases outside gene matches: 4. CDR3 length: 16 residues. Germline CDR1 MGHRA, CDR2 YSYEKL. The CDR3 DNA follows: TGCGCCAGCAGCCAAGGGACTAGCGGGGACCGAGATACGCAGTATTTT. This sequence encodes CASSQGTSGDRDTQYF.

This clone appeared once. In nucleotides, the CDR3 is TGTGCCTGGAGTGGGGCCCCGCAAAATCAGCCCCAGCATTTT. It encodes CAWSGAPQNQPQHF. This chain links TRBV30 with TRBJ1-5; D is ambiguous. The CDR3 is 14 residues long. V was cut by 1 base and J by 4 bases, with 11 bases left in between. From germline, CDR1 is GTSNPN and CDR2 SVGIG (reference sequence).

V gene TRBV6-5 combines with J gene TRBJ2-3; no firm D call. Germline loops: CDR1 MNHEY, CDR2 SVGAGI. The V and J ends lost 6 bases and 1 base respectively, with 11 bases between them. The length of the CDR3 is 14 residues. CDR3 region: CASSRRVGTDTQYF. CDR3 DNA: TGTGCCAGCAGCCGCAGAGTTGGCACAGATACGCAGTATTTT.

As concerns this clone: Other DNA sequences of this sample code for an identical CDR3. The chain joins TRBV5-1 to TRBJ2-2; D unresolved. Germline V gene data show CDR1 as SGHRS and CDR2 as YFSETQ. The CDR3 totals 15 residues. Trimming stripped 4 bases from V and 1 base from J, with 11 bases between. The CDR3 DNA reads as TGCGCCAGCAGCCTCCCCACGGGGAACACCGGGGAGCTGTTTTTT. It encodes CASSLPTGNTGELFF.

The genes are TRBV10-2 and TRBJ2-1; maybe TRBD2 (7 bases). Trimming took off 2 bases at V and 10 bases at J, with 15 bases between the two ends. Germline V gives CDR1 WSHSY, CDR2 SAAADI. This CDR3 contains 14 residues. The CDR3 DNA follows: TGCGCCAGCAGTGAGGAGGGGGGGCGTGGAGAGCAGTTCTTC. It codes for CASSEEGGRGEQFF.

The chain employs TRBV10-3 and TRBJ2-5; TRBD1 aligns across 7 bases. CDR1 and CDR2 from the germline V gene are ENHRY and SYGVKD. This CDR3 is built from 12 residues. The junction had 8 bases not matched to a gene; V was cut back by 11 bases and J by 5 bases. CDR3 nucleotides: TGTGCCGTTAAAACAGGGGTGGAGACCCAGTACTTC. Translating gives CAVKTGVETQYF.

The gene calls are TRBV29-1 and TRBJ1-1, with TRBD1 identical over 10 bases. Losses at the gene ends were 6 bases for V and 1 base for J; bases not matched to a gene: 14. The V gene's germline CDR1 is SQVTM and CDR2 ANQGSEA. The CDR3 is 17 residues long. CDR3 in amino acids: CSVGSRQGAFKNTEAFF. The CDR3 DNA reads TGCAGCGTGGGATCAAGACAGGGGGCTTTTAAGAACACTGAAGCTTTCTTT.

This rearrangement joins TRBV7-3 to TRBJ2-1, with TRBD1 as a possible D gene (6 bases). CDR3 length equals 15 residues. CDR1 and CDR2 from the germline V gene are SGHTA and FQGTGA. V lost 5 bases to trimming and J lost 6 bases, with 17 bases between them. Here the CDR3 DNA reads TGTGCCAGCAGCCCTAGGGGACAAATGATCAATGAGCAGTTCTTC. Its translation: CASSPRGQMINEQFF.

Notes on this clone: The identical CDR3 is also encoded by other nucleotide sequences in the sample. V usage is TRBV30 and J usage is TRBJ2-5; no definite D call. V dropped 0 bases and J dropped 3 bases, with 2 bases sitting between them. In germline, CDR1 is GTSNPN, CDR2 SVGIG (reference sequence). This CDR3 has 11 amino acids. The CDR3, as DNA: TGTGCCTGGAGTGTTAAAGAGACCCAGTACTTC. This translates into CAWSVKETQYF.